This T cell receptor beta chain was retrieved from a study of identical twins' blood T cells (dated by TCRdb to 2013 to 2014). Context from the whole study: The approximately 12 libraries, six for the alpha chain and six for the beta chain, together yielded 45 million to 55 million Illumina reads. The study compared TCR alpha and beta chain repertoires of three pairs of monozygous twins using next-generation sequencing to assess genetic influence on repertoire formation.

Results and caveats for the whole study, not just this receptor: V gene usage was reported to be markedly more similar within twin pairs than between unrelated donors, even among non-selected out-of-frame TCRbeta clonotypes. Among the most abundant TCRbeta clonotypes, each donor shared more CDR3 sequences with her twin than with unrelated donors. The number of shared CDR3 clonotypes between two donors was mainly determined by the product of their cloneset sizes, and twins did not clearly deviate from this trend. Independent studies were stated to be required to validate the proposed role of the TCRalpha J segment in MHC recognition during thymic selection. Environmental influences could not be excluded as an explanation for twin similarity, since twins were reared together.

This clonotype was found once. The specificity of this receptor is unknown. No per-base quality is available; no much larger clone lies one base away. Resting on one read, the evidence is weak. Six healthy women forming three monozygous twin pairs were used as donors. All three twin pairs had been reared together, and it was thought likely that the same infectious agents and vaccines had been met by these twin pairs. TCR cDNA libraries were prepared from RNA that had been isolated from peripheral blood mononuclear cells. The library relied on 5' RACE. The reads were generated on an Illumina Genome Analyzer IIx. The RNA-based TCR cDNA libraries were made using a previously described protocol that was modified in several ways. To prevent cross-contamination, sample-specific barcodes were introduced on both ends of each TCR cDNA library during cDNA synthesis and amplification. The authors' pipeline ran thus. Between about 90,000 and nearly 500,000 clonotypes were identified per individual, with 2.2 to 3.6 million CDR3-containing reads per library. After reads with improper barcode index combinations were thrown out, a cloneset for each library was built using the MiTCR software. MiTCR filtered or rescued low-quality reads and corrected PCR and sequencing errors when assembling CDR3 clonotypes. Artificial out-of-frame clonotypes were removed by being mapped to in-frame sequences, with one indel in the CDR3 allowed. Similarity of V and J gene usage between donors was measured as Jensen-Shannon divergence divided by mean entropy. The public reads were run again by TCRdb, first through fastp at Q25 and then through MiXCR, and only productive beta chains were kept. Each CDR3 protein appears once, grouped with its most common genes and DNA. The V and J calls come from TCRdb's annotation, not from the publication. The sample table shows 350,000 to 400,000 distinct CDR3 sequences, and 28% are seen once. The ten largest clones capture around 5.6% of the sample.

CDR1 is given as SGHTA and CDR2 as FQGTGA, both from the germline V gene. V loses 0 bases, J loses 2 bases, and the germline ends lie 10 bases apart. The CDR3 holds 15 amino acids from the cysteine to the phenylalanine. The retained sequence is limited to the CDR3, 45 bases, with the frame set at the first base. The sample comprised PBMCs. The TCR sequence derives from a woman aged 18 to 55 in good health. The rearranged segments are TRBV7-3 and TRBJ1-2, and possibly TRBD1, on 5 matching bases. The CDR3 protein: CASSLTPGSNYGYTF. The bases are TGTGCCAGCAGCTTAACCCCAGGGTCGAACTATGGCTACACCTTC.